These 28 T cell receptor beta chains were all obtained from the same sample, sequenced in a study of blood T cell repertoires in COVID-19. The protocol was immunoSEQ multiplex PCR, while the TCRdb copy is restricted to in-frame clones and leaves out a portion. The top ten hold roughly 7.5% of the sample, which has fewer than 120,000 clones, 72% seen once. The sequenced material came from peripheral blood. Source of these receptors: an older woman with acute or convalescent COVID-19.

Many counts were recorded for this clone. The V and J genes are TRBV7-9 and TRBJ2-1, with D unclear. CDR3 length: 12 residues. CDR1 is SEHNR, CDR2 FQNEAQ, per germline (reference sequence). V was cut by 1 base and J by 9 bases, with 7 bases left in between. Here the CDR3 DNA reads TGTGCCAGCAGCTTAGTCTATAGTGAGCAGTTCTTC. Translation gives CASSLVYSEQFF.

The J gene is TRBJ1-5, the V gene TRBV6-6; 8 bases are shared with TRBD1. CDR3 length: 14 residues. V lost 7 bases to trimming and J lost 0 bases; unmatched junction nucleotides: 2. CDR1 and CDR2 from the germline V gene are MNHNY and SVGAGI (reference sequence). The CDR3 DNA is TGTGCCAGCAATGGACAGGGTAGCAATCAGCCCCAGCATTTT. Translation gives CASNGQGSNQPQHF.

This clone appeared a few times. The J gene is TRBJ2-7, the V gene TRBV19; 8 nucleotides agree with TRBD2. The CDR3 has 13 amino acids. The V gene end was trimmed by 5 bases and the J gene end by 3 bases; junction bases not matched to a gene: 3. The germline gives CDR1 LNHDA, CDR2 SQIVND (reference sequence). This CDR3 is CASSSGGYYEQYF. The CDR3 DNA is TGTGCCAGTAGTTCGGGGGGGTACTACGAGCAGTACTTC.

The chain recombines TRBV9 with TRBJ1-5; D is undetermined. The CDR3 consists of 14 residues. V was pared by 0 bases and J by 5 bases, with 9 bases between. The germline gives CDR1 SGDLS, CDR2 YYNGEE. The CDR3 here is CASSVGARDQPQHF. The CDR3 coding sequence is TGTGCCAGCAGCGTAGGAGCCCGAGATCAGCCCCAGCATTTT.

V is TRBV19 and J is TRBJ1-5; 9 bases fit TRBD1. The CDR3 runs to 15 residues. The germline V gene encodes CDR1 LNHDA and CDR2 SQIVND (reference sequence). Germline trimming cut 6 bases from V and 1 base from J; bases unmatched to any gene: 4. The CDR3 bases are TGTGCCAGTAGCCCTGGACAGGGGAGCAATCAGCCCCAGCATTTT. Translated: CASSPGQGSNQPQHF. The full variable domain, its missing parts supplied by reference TRBV19 and TRBJ1-5, is DGGITQSPKYLFRKEGQNVTLSCEQNLNHDAMYWYRQDPGQGLRLIYYSQIVNDFQKGDIAEGYSVSREKKESFPLTVTSAQKNPTAFYLCASSPGQGSNQPQHFGDGTRLSIL.

The genes are TRBV29-1 and TRBJ1-5; TRBD1 might be the D (5 bases). V was trimmed by 3 bases and J by 2 bases, leaving 11 bases between them. Germline-derived CDR1 and CDR2 are SQVTM and ANQGSEA. CDR3 length: 14 amino acids. The CDR3 nucleotides read TGCAGCGTTGACACAGGCTCGGGCAATCAGCCCCAGCATTTT. Its protein is CSVDTGSGNQPQHF.

V and J are TRBV7-9 and TRBJ2-2; D is ambiguous. V was pared by 2 bases and J by 1 base, with 8 bases between. CDR1 and CDR2 from the germline V gene are SEHNR and FQNEAQ (reference sequence). The length of the CDR3 is 15 residues. The CDR3 region is CASSLSRVNTGELFF. CDR3 nucleotides: TGTGCCAGCAGCTTATCTCGGGTGAACACCGGGGAGCTGTTTTTT.

The V call is TRBV2, the J call TRBJ1-2, with TRBD1 as a possible D gene (6 bases). Trimming left V 2 bases short and J 4 bases short, with 11 bases between. CDR1 and CDR2 (germline): SNHLY, FYNNEI. This CDR3 is built from 14 residues. The CDR3 spells CASSERRTVYGYTF. The DNA of the CDR3 is TGTGCCAGCAGTGAACGGCGGACAGTCTATGGCTACACCTTC.

The gene calls are TRBV4-2 and TRBJ2-3, with 9 nucleotides matching TRBD1. V shed 4 bases and J 1 base; nucleotides not matched to a gene: 9. CDR3 size: 17 residues. Germline CDR1 and CDR2: LGHNA and YNFKEQ. The CDR3 reads CASSPTVQGAGTDTQYF. The DNA for the CDR3 is TGTGCCAGCAGCCCTACGGTACAGGGGGCGGGCACAGATACGCAGTATTTT.

As concerns this clone: One end of the junction varies from germline; a read error may be responsible. This chain joins TRBV6-6 and TRBJ2-2; 9 nucleotides match TRBD1. CDR1 is MNHNY, CDR2 SVGAGI, per germline (reference sequence). This CDR3 is built from 15 residues. The CDR3 sequence: CVSSFRDRVNGELFF. CDR3 DNA: TGTGTCAGCAGTTTCCGGGACAGGGTTAACGGGGAGCTGTTTTTT.

V and J are TRBV5-1 and TRBJ2-5, with 10 bases that match TRBD2. Germline V lookup: CDR1 SGHRS, CDR2 YFSETQ. V dropped 3 bases and J dropped 4; count of bases not matched to a gene: 9. The CDR3 has 16 amino acids. The CDR3, as DNA: TGCGCCAGCAGCTCCTCCGGGACTAGCGATGGAGAGACCCAGTACTTC. Its translation: CASSSSGTSDGETQYF.

This chain links TRBV5-1 with TRBJ1-3, with D possibly TRBD1 on 5 matching bases. V lost 0 bases and J lost 2, with 9 bases in between. Germline V lookup: CDR1 SGHRS, CDR2 YFSETQ. The CDR3 contains 15 residues. The CDR3 sequence is CASSLALGAGNTIYF. The CDR3 coding sequence is TGCGCCAGCAGCTTGGCGTTAGGGGCTGGAAACACCATATATTTT. The entire variable domain, with the rest obtained from reference TRBV5-1 and TRBJ1-3, is as follows: KAGVTQTPRYLIKTRGQQVTLSCSPISGHRSVSWYQQTPGQGLQFLFEYFSETQRNKGNFPGRFSGRQFSNSRSEMNVSTLELGDSALYLCASSLALGAGNTIYFGEGSWLTVV.

The chain is built from TRBV6-5 and TRBJ2-7; D is undetermined. V lost 0 bases, J lost 0 bases, and 12 bases lay in between. This CDR3 has 16 residues. Germline CDR1 and CDR2: MNHEY and SVGAGI. The CDR3 region has the DNA TGTGCCAGCAGTTACTCGAGTCCTGCACTCTCCTACGAGCAGTACTTC. Translated: CASSYSSPALSYEQYF.

V usage is TRBV28 and J usage is TRBJ2-7, with 7 nucleotides matching TRBD1. CDR3 length equals 13 residues. The junction had 10 bases not matched to a gene; V was cut back by 7 bases and J by 7 bases. Germline V gives CDR1 MDHEN, CDR2 SYDVKM. Here the CDR3 reads CASNRQGTGEQYF. The CDR3, as DNA: TGTGCCAGCAACCGACAGGGAACGGGAGAGCAGTACTTC.

The chain employs TRBV5-6 and TRBJ1-2; a possible D gene is TRBD1 (6 bases). Trimming took 4 bases from V and 4 from J, leaving 17 bases between them. Germline lookup yields CDR1 SGHDT and CDR2 YYEEEE. This CDR3 is built from 15 residues. CDR3 nucleotides: TGTGCCAGCAGCATCGGGAACAGGGCAAGCTATGGCTACACCTTC. It encodes CASSIGNRASYGYTF.

This clone was counted a few times. The rearrangement links TRBV2 to TRBJ1-5; 12 bases agree with TRBD1. Germline V gives CDR1 SNHLY, CDR2 FYNNEI. Trimming cost V 6 bases and J 2 bases; bases outside gene matches: 5. This CDR3 contains 16 residues. CDR3 residues: CASRGQGALGNQPQHF. For the CDR3, the DNA is TGTGCCAGCAGGGGACAGGGGGCTCTGGGCAATCAGCCCCAGCATTTT.

The chain joins TRBV6-5 to TRBJ1-2, with TRBD1 matching 8 bases. The CDR3 has 14 amino acids. J gave up 6 bases and V 6 bases, and 9 bases lay outside the gene matches. Germline CDR1 and CDR2: MNHEY and SVGAGI. CDR3 in amino acids: CASRRTGGGDGYTF. The CDR3 DNA reads TGTGCCAGCAGGAGAACAGGGGGAGGAGATGGCTACACCTTC.

This clone has more than one count but fewer than ten. The gene calls are TRBV11-2 and TRBJ2-1, with D possibly being TRBD2 (7 bases). The germline V and J ends were trimmed by 0 bases and 3 bases, with 9 bases remaining between them. The CDR3 sequence is 15 residues long. Germline V gene data show CDR1 as SGHAT and CDR2 as FQNNGV. CDR3 sequence: CASSLDGGLYNEQFF. DNA of the CDR3: TGTGCCAGCAGCTTAGACGGGGGGCTCTACAATGAGCAGTTCTTC.

CDR3 DNA: TGTGCCAGCAGTGAGCCGGGCCGGGGTGACACTGAAGCTTTCTTT. The encoded protein is CASSEPGRGDTEAFF. The chain links TRBV6-6 to TRBJ1-1, with D unclear. The ends were cut back, 5 bases at V and 3 bases at J, with 16 bases in the middle. The CDR3 length is 15 residues. Germline V gene lookup returns CDR1 MNHNY and CDR2 SVGAGI (reference sequence).

This chain connects TRBV7-8 to TRBJ2-2, with a possible D match to TRBD1 (5 bases). This CDR3 has 15 residues. Trimming cost V 6 bases and J 0 bases, with 11 bases left between them. Germline V CDR1 and CDR2: SGHVS, FQNEAQ. The CDR3 sequence: CASSPTDSNTGELFF. The CDR3 DNA reads as TGTGCCAGCAGTCCGACAGACTCGAACACCGGGGAGCTGTTTTTT.

There are many counts of this clone. The V call is TRBV20-1, the J call TRBJ1-2; 8 bases line up with TRBD1. Germline assignment: CDR1 DFQATT and CDR2 SNEGSKA (reference sequence). The trim removed 3 bases at V and 3 bases at J, leaving 9 bases unmatched. The CDR3 is 15 amino acids. This chain's CDR3 is CSASTIGQGHYGYTF. CDR3 coding DNA: TGCAGTGCTAGTACGATCGGACAGGGACACTATGGCTACACCTTC.

The chain links TRBV7-8 to TRBJ1-1, with D perhaps TRBD1 (6 bases). Germline V gene sequence: CDR1 SGHVS, CDR2 FQNEAQ. V lost 0 bases, J lost 0 bases, and 20 bases lay in between. The CDR3 runs to 19 residues. The CDR3 spells CASSLALGGLLNMNTEAFF. In nucleotides, the CDR3 is TGTGCCAGCAGCTTAGCATTGGGGGGGCTCCTCAACATGAACACTGAAGCTTTCTTT.

The chain joins TRBV3-1 (or the pseudogene TRBV3-2) to TRBJ1-1; the D gene is possibly TRBD1 (6 bases). Deletions cut 2 bases from V and 3 bases from J, with 16 bases between. Germline CDR1 is LGHDT and CDR2 is YNNKEL (reference sequence). The CDR3 is made up of 16 amino acids. The CDR3 is CASSQNPTGTHTEAFF. CDR3 nucleotides: TGTGCCAGCAGCCAAAACCCTACAGGGACCCACACTGAAGCTTTCTTT.

The rearrangement joins TRBV7-3 to TRBJ1-1; 8 bases match TRBD1. CDR1 and CDR2 from the germline V gene are SGHTA and FQGTGA. There are 13 residues in the CDR3. The J segment lost 7 bases and the V segment lost 4 bases, leaving 5 bases of the junction unmatched. The CDR3 coding sequence is TGTGCCAGCAGCTCCCGGGACAGGAATGAAGCTTTCTTT. Translation: CASSSRDRNEAFF.

The chain has TRBV16 and TRBJ1-2; D is uncertain. The V gene lost 5 bases and the J gene lost 0 bases, with 10 bases spanning the gap. The CDR3 consists of 14 residues. Germline V gives CDR1 KGHSY, CDR2 FQNENV. The CDR3 spells CASSVFSANYGYTF. In DNA form, the CDR3 reads TGTGCCAGCAGCGTCTTCTCCGCTAACTATGGCTACACCTTC.

V usage is TRBV5-1 and J usage is TRBJ1-6, with 9 bases matching TRBD1. Trimming removed 1 base from V and 8 bases from J; junction bases left unmatched: 10. This CDR3 region has 17 residues. From germline, CDR1 is SGHRS and CDR2 YFSETQ. The CDR3 sequence is CASSLKITGGADSPLHF. For the CDR3, the DNA is TGCGCCAGCAGCTTGAAGATCACAGGGGGCGCGGATTCACCCCTCCACTTT.

The gene calls are TRBV6-5 and TRBJ1-2, with 7 bases matching TRBD1. The J segment lost 4 bases and the V segment lost 6 bases, leaving 5 bases of the junction unmatched. Germline lookup yields CDR1 MNHEY and CDR2 SVGAGI. The CDR3 has 13 residues. The CDR3 protein is CASREGARYGYTF. Here the CDR3 DNA reads TGTGCCAGCAGGGAGGGGGCCCGCTATGGCTACACCTTC.

V usage is TRBV12-3 or TRBV12-4 and J usage is TRBJ1-5; 7 bases are shared with TRBD1. The CDR3 loop spans 13 amino acids. After removal of 6 bases from V and 5 bases from J, the junction contained 4 bases not matched to a gene. The DNA of the CDR3 is TGTGCCAGCAGAGAGGGACAGTATCAGCCCCAGCATTTT. Residues: CASREGQYQPQHF.